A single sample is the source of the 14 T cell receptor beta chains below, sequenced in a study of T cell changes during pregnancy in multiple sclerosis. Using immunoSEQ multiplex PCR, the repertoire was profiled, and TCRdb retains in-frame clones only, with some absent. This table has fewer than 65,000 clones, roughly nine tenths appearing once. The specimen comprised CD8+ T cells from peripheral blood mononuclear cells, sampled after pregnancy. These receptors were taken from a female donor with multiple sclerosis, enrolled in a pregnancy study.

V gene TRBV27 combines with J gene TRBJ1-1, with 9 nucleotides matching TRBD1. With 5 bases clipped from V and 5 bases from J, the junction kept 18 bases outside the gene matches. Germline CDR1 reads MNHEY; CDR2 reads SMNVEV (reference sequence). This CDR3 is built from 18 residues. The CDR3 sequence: CASSVHQVTGGDGTEAFF. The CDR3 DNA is TGTGCCAGCAGTGTACATCAGGTGACAGGGGGTGATGGGACTGAAGCTTTCTTT.

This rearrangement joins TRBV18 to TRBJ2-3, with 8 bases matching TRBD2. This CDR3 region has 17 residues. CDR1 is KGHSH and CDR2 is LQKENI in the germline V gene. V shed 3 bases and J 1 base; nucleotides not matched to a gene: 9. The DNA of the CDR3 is TGTGCCAGCTCACCGGGGTTGCGGGGGGACGGCACAGATACGCAGTATTTT. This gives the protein CASSPGLRGDGTDTQYF.

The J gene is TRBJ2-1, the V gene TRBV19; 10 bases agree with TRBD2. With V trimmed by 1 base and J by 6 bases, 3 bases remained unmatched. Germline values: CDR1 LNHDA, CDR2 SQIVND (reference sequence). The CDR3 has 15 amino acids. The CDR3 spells CASSIVAGGLNEQFF. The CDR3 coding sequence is TGTGCCAGTAGTATAGTAGCGGGGGGCCTCAATGAGCAGTTCTTC.

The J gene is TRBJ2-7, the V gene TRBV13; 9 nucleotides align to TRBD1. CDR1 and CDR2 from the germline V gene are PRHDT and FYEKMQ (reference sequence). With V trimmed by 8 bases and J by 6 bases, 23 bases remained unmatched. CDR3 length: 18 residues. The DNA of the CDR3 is TGTGCCAGCCGAGCTTACGTCAGGACAGGGGTCCCGGGAAGCGAGCAGTACTTC. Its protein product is CASRAYVRTGVPGSEQYF. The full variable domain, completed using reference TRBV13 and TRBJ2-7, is AAGVIQSPRHLIKEKRETATLKCYPIPRHDTVYWYQQGPGQDPQFLISFYEKMQSDKGSIPDRFSAQQFSDYHSELNMSSLELGDSALYFCASRAYVRTGVPGSEQYFGPGTRLTVT.

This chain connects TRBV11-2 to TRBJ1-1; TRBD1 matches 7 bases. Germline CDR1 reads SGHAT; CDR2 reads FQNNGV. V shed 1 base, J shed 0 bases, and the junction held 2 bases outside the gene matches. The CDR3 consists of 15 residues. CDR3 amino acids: CASSLGGGMNTEAFF. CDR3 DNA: TGTGCCAGCAGCTTAGGAGGGGGCATGAACACTGAAGCTTTCTTT. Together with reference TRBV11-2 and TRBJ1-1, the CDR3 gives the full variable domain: EAGVAQSPRYKIIEKRQSVAFWCNPISGHATLYWYQQILGQGPKLLIQFQNNGVVDDSQLPKDRFSAERLKGVDSTLKIQPAKLEDSAVYLCASSLGGGMNTEAFFGQGTRLTVV.

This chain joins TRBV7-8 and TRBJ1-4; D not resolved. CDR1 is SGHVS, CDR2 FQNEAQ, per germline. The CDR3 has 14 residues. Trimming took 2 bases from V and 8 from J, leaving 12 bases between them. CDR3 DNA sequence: TGTGCCAGCAGCTTAACTGTAGGAGCGGAAAAACTGTTTTTT. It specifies CASSLTVGAEKLFF.

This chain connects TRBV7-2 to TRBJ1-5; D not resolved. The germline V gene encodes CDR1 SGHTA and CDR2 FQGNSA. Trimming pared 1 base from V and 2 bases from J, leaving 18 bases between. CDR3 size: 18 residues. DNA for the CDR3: TGTGCCAGCAGCTTAGAATTTGGAGGGATCGGGGGCAATCAGCCCCAGCATTTT. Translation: CASSLEFGGIGGNQPQHF.

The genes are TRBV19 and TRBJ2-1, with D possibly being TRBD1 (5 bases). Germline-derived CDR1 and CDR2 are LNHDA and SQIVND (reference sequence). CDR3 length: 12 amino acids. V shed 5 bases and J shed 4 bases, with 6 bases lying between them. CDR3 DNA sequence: TGTGCCAGTAGTGACAGTTACAATGAGCAGTTCTTC. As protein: CASSDSYNEQFF.

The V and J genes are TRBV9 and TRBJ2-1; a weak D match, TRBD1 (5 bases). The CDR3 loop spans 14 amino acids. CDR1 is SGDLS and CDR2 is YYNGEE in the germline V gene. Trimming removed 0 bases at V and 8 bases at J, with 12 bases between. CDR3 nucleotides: TGTGCCAGCAGCGTAGGTTCAGGGCACCATGAGCAGTTCTTC. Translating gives CASSVGSGHHEQFF. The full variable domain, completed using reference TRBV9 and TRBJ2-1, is DSGVTQTPKHLITATGQRVTLRCSPRSGDLSVYWYQQSLDQGLQFLIQYYNGEERAKGNILERFSAQQFPDLHSELNLSSLELGDSALYFCASSVGSGHHEQFFGPGTRLTVL.

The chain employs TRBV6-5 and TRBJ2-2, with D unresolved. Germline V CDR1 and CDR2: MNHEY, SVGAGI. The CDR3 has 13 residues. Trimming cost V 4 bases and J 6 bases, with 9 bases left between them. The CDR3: CASSSPGAGELFF. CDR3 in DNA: TGTGCCAGCAGTTCTCCCGGAGCCGGGGAGCTGTTTTTT.

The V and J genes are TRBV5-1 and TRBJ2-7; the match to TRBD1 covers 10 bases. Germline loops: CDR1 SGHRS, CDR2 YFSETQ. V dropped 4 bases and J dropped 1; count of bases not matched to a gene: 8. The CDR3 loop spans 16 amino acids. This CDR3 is CASSGFRDRGSYEQYF. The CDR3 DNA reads TGCGCCAGCAGCGGGTTCCGGGACAGGGGATCCTACGAGCAGTACTTC.

CDR3 nucleotides: TGTGCCAGCAGCACCGGGACAGGGACCTACGAGCAGTACTTC. It specifies CASSTGTGTYEQYF. The chain is built from TRBV5-8 and TRBJ2-7; 9 nucleotides align to TRBD1. This CDR3 contains 14 residues. Germline assignment: CDR1 SGHTS and CDR2 YDEGEE. With V trimmed by 4 bases and J by 2 bases, 4 bases remained unmatched.

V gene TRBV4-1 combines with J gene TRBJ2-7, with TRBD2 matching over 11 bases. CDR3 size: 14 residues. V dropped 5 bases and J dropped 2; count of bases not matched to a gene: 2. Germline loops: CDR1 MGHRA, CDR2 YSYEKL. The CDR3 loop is CASSFSGGAYEQYF. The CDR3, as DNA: TGCGCCAGCAGCTTTAGCGGGGGGGCCTACGAGCAGTACTTC.

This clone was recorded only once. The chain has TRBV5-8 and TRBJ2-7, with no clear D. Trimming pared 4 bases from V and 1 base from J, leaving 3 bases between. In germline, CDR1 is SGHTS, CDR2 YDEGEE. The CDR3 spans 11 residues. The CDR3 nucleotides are TGTGCCAGCAGCCCGTCCTACGAGCAGTACTTC. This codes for CASSPSYEQYF.